The 23 T cell receptor beta chains listed next were all sequenced from one sample in a study of blood T cells in healthy people across ages (dated by TCRdb to between 2014 and 2016). Library creation used 5' RACE. Instrument used: Illumina HiSeq 2500. A second roughly 6 to 12 cycle PCR used a sample-barcoded 5' primer and a J-beta primer mix. In-frame beta chains were kept once TCRdb had trimmed the public reads at Q25 with fastp and called clones with MiXCR. One record per CDR3 amino acid sequence lists the most common genes and DNA. The sample data list under 2,000,000 distinct CDR3 sequences, and about 50% of these were observed just once. The ten largest clones add up to less than 2.5% of the sample. Sequenced material: blood. The receptors come from a woman in her forties in good health.

This chain links TRBV10-3 with TRBJ1-2, with 10 bases fitting TRBD1. Germline values: CDR1 ENHRY, CDR2 SYGVKD. The V segment lost 6 bases and the J segment 7 bases; nucleotides outside the gene matches: 8. The CDR3 covers 14 residues. CDR3 coding DNA: TGTGCCATCAGGTCCGGGACAGGGGTAATTGGCTACACCTTC. Amino acids: CAIRSGTGVIGYTF.

The chain recombines TRBV20-1 with TRBJ2-1; 11 bases fit TRBD2. The CDR3 is 14 amino acids. With 6 bases clipped from V and 8 bases from J, the junction kept 9 bases outside the gene matches. Looked up from germline, CDR1 is DFQATT and CDR2 is SNEGSKA (reference sequence). CDR3 nucleotides: TGCAGTGCAGAGGGACTAGCGGAGAGGTATGAGCAGTTCTTC. Residues: CSAEGLAERYEQFF.

This clonotype has a handful of counts. The chain couples TRBV28 to TRBJ2-7; 7 nucleotides line up with TRBD1. The CDR3 spans 13 residues. Germline CDR1 reads MDHEN; CDR2 reads SYDVKM. The ends lost 6 bases at V and 9 bases at J; junction bases unmatched: 11. This chain's CDR3 is CASSRRDSVAQYF. In nucleotides, the CDR3 is TGTGCCAGCAGCCGCCGGGACAGTGTGGCGCAGTACTTC.

The chain combines TRBV20-1 with TRBJ2-4; 9 bases are shared with TRBD1. Germline V lookup: CDR1 DFQATT, CDR2 SNEGSKA (reference sequence). The CDR3 is made up of 13 amino acids. J gave up 8 bases and V 5 bases, and 7 bases lay outside the gene matches. The chain's CDR3 is CSAVDRGTYIQYF. The CDR3 nucleotides read TGCAGTGCTGTTGACAGGGGGACATACATTCAGTACTTC.

The chain is built from TRBV4-3 and TRBJ2-1, with 8 bases fitting TRBD2. V lost 0 bases and J lost 3; bases outside the gene matches: 7. The CDR3 sequence is 17 residues long. CDR1 is LGHNA, CDR2 YSLEER, per germline. The CDR3, as DNA: TGCGCCAGCAGCCAAGATGTGGCGGGGGGCTTCTACAATGAGCAGTTCTTC. Protein: CASSQDVAGGFYNEQFF.

The chain recombines TRBV4-2 with TRBJ1-2; D may be TRBD1 (5 bases). The CDR3 sequence is 19 residues long. Trimming took 2 bases from V and 2 from J, leaving 24 bases between them. CDR1 LGHNA and CDR2 YNFKEQ come from the germline V gene. This chain's CDR3 is CASSQSRSIGGGKNYGYTF. CDR3 sequence (DNA): TGTGCCAGCAGCCAAAGCAGATCAATCGGGGGAGGAAAGAACTATGGCTACACCTTC.

This clonotype was detected a few times. The J gene is TRBJ2-6, the V gene TRBV7-2; weak D call: TRBD1 (6 bases). Per the germline V gene, CDR1 is SGHTA and CDR2 is FQGNSA. This CDR3 has 17 amino acids. The ends were cut back, 5 bases at V and 0 bases at J, with 14 bases in the middle. CDR3 nucleotides: TGTGCCAGCAGCATCCACAGGGTCCTCTCTGGGGCCAACGTCCTGACTTTC. Translating it yields CASSIHRVLSGANVLTF.

J is TRBJ2-3 and V is TRBV7-9, with a weak D call TRBD2 (6 bases). Germline V gene sequence: CDR1 SEHNR, CDR2 FQNEAQ (reference sequence). V lost 5 bases, J lost 0 bases, and 12 bases lay in between. The CDR3 totals 15 residues. The CDR3: CASSPRLVSTDTQYF. The CDR3 DNA follows: TGTGCCAGCAGCCCTCGACTAGTGAGCACAGATACGCAGTATTTT.

The CDR3: CASSVDLGPYEQYF. In DNA form, the CDR3 reads TGTGCCAGCAGCGTAGATCTCGGGCCCTACGAGCAGTACTTC. J is TRBJ2-7 and V is TRBV9, with D unresolved. The V end lost 0 bases, the J end lost 2 bases, and 9 bases lay between the germline ends. CDR1 and CDR2 (germline): SGDLS, YYNGEE. The CDR3 totals 14 residues.

The chain employs TRBV4-3 and TRBJ2-1; tentatively, D is TRBD1 (6 bases). CDR1 is LGHNA, CDR2 YSLEER, per germline. This CDR3 is 17 amino acids long. Trimming left V 0 bases short and J 3 bases short, with 15 bases between. CDR3 protein: CASSQDRDTGFYNEQFF. CDR3 nucleotide sequence: TGCGCCAGCAGCCAAGATCGGGACACCGGTTTCTACAATGAGCAGTTCTTC.

This chain uses TRBV9 with TRBJ1-2; 11 nucleotides match TRBD1. The germline V gene has CDR1 SGDLS and CDR2 YYNGEE. The V segment lost 3 bases and the J segment 5 bases; nucleotides outside the gene matches: 6. This CDR3 has 15 residues. The CDR3 sequence: CASSGGQGAEYGYTF. CDR3 in DNA: TGTGCCAGCAGCGGAGGACAGGGGGCAGAGTATGGCTACACCTTC.

This clonotype was counted between two and nine times. The gene calls are TRBV20-1 and TRBJ2-1, with a tentative D call TRBD1 (5 bases). CDR3 size: 11 residues. V was cut by 2 bases and J by 13 bases, with 12 bases left in between. Germline assignment: CDR1 DFQATT and CDR2 SNEGSKA (reference sequence). The CDR3 sequence is CSARIQGRQFF. In DNA, the CDR3 is TGCAGTGCTAGAATCCAGGGCCGCCAGTTCTTC.

The J gene is TRBJ2-1, the V gene TRBV2; 11 bases are shared with TRBD1. This CDR3 contains 15 residues. Looked up from germline, CDR1 is SNHLY and CDR2 is FYNNEI. J gave up 8 bases and V 6 bases, and 9 bases lay outside the gene matches. The CDR3 is CASRLEGTGGHEQFF. The CDR3 DNA reads TGTGCCAGCAGACTCGAAGGGACAGGGGGTCATGAGCAGTTCTTC. Full variable domain (outside the CDR3, taken from reference TRBV2 and TRBJ2-1): EPEVTQTPSHQVTQMGQEVILRCVPISNHLYFYWYRQILGQKVEFLVSFYNNEISEKSEIFDDQFSVERPDGSNFTLKIRSTKLEDSAMYFCASRLEGTGGHEQFFGPGTRLTVL.

CDR3 DNA sequence: TGTGCCAGCAAGGTCAGCCTATACAGTTACGAGCAGTACTTC. This gives the protein CASKVSLYSYEQYF. The J gene is TRBJ2-7, the V gene TRBV27; D is undetermined. Trimming cost V 7 bases and J 4 bases, with 17 bases left between them. Germline loops: CDR1 MNHEY, CDR2 SMNVEV (reference sequence). The CDR3 length is 14 residues.

The chain recombines TRBV9 with TRBJ2-7; D not resolved. V lost 0 bases and J 4 bases, leaving 23 bases between the germline ends. This CDR3 is 18 amino acids long. The germline gives CDR1 SGDLS, CDR2 YYNGEE. The CDR3 protein is CASSVGGSGGRFGYEQYF. CDR3 nucleotide sequence: TGTGCCAGCAGCGTAGGAGGATCAGGCGGTCGGTTCGGTTACGAGCAGTACTTC.

V and J are TRBV7-2 and TRBJ2-2; D ambiguous. Germline assignment: CDR1 SGHTA and CDR2 FQGNSA. The CDR3 loop spans 16 amino acids. Trimming cost V 4 bases and J 9 bases, with 21 bases left between them. The CDR3 region is CASSSTSDLIPRELFF. The CDR3 DNA reads TGTGCCAGCAGCTCTACTTCCGACCTAATACCGCGGGAGCTGTTTTTT.

The chain joins TRBV5-1 to TRBJ2-5, with 9 bases matching TRBD1. This CDR3 has 15 amino acids. V lost 5 bases and J lost 5; bases outside the gene matches: 10. Germline V gene lookup returns CDR1 SGHRS and CDR2 YFSETQ. DNA for the CDR3: TGCGCCAGCAGTCAACAGGGGGCCGCCAGGGAGACCCAGTACTTC. Translation gives CASSQQGAARETQYF.

This chain uses TRBV15 with TRBJ2-3, with D unresolved. Trimming shortened V by 0 bases and J by 2 bases, and 9 bases separated the two germline ends. Germline assignment: CDR1 LNHNV and CDR2 YYDKDF (reference sequence). This CDR3 spans 15 amino acids. This CDR3 is CATSRDGVNTDTQYF. As DNA, the CDR3 is TGTGCCACCAGCAGAGATGGGGTTAACACAGATACGCAGTATTTT.

The chain recombines TRBV28 with TRBJ2-5, with 11 bases matching TRBD2. The J call may be incorrect, as the DNA end agrees better with TRBJ2-7. Looked up from germline, CDR1 is MDHEN and CDR2 is SYDVKM. This CDR3 is built from 17 residues. The CDR3 region has the DNA TGTGCCAGCAGTCCCCCAAACTGGCTAGCGGGAGGCTACGAGCAGTACTTC. Translation: CASSPPNWLAGGYEQYF.

The chain combines TRBV6-5 with TRBJ2-7; 8 nucleotides agree with TRBD2. The J call is doubtful: the DNA matches TRBJ2-5 better. CDR1 is MNHEY and CDR2 is SVGAGI in the germline V gene. There are 16 residues in the CDR3. In nucleotides, the CDR3 is TGTGCCAGCAATCCCGGGGGGGGGTTAGTACGGTGGACCCAGTACTTC. This codes for CASNPGGGLVRWTQYF.

Comment on this clonotype: The junction differs from germline at one of its ends, possibly a read error. The rearrangement uses TRBV9 and TRBJ2-5; D possibly uses TRBD1 or TRBD2 (6 bases each). The J call is in doubt because the DNA end fits TRBJ2-7 better. CDR3 length: 14 residues. Germline-derived CDR1 and CDR2 are SGDLS and YYNGEE. CDR3: CAGSAHGGAYEQYF. As DNA, the CDR3 is TGTGCCGGCAGCGCCCACGGGGGCGCCTACGAGCAGTACTTC.

Only a few counts were recorded for this clonotype. J is TRBJ1-4 and V is TRBV29-1, with 9 bases matching TRBD1. Trimming took 6 bases from V and 4 from J; bases not matched to a gene: 3. The length of the CDR3 is 13 residues. CDR1 is SQVTM and CDR2 is ANQGSEA in the germline V gene. The CDR3 sequence: CSVGQGFNEKLFF. CDR3 sequence (DNA): TGCAGCGTCGGACAGGGGTTTAATGAAAAACTGTTTTTT.

The CDR3 sequence: CASSFDTISSYEQYF. DNA of the CDR3: TGCGCCAGCAGCTTTGACACGATTAGCTCCTACGAGCAGTACTTC. The rearrangement uses TRBV5-1 and TRBJ2-7; no clear D gene. This CDR3 is built from 15 residues. Germline CDR1 reads SGHRS; CDR2 reads YFSETQ. Trimming pared 2 bases from V and 0 bases from J, leaving 12 bases between.